This T cell receptor (beta chain) was documented in a study of T cell repertoires in aging, cancer and after chemotherapy. For the study at large: Chronic lymphocytic leukemia patients on fludarabine- or bendamustine-based regimens gave paired samples before and after chemotherapy.

Trimming removed 0 bases from V and 4 bases from J, with 14 bases in between. The CDR3 spans 16 residues. Germline CDR1 LNHDA, CDR2 SQIVND (reference sequence). With respect to this clonotype: The antigen is not known. A much larger clonotype is one base distant, so this may be a read error.

Whole-study results and caveats: In cancer patients, declining TCR diversity with age involved lost richness and lost evenness. Age-matched healthy donors had significantly more diverse, less clonal blood TCR repertoires than untreated cancer patients.

Amplification of TCR beta used genomic DNA extracted from peripheral blood. TRB rearrangements spanning V, D and J were amplified using mixed TRB-A/B primers. TCRdb reprocessed the multiplex PCR reads via MiXCR and lists one record per CDR3 protein. Of about 4,300 distinct CDR3 sequences listed, approximately 40% are singletons. The chain carries TRBV19 and TRBJ2-3; possible D gene TRBD2, 6 bases. The source material was blood. This receptor was obtained from a human donor with a blood cancer. CDR3 loop: CASSIERGNSADTQYF. In DNA form, the CDR3 reads TGTGCCAGTAGTATAGAGCGCGGGAACAGTGCAGATACGCAGTATTTT.